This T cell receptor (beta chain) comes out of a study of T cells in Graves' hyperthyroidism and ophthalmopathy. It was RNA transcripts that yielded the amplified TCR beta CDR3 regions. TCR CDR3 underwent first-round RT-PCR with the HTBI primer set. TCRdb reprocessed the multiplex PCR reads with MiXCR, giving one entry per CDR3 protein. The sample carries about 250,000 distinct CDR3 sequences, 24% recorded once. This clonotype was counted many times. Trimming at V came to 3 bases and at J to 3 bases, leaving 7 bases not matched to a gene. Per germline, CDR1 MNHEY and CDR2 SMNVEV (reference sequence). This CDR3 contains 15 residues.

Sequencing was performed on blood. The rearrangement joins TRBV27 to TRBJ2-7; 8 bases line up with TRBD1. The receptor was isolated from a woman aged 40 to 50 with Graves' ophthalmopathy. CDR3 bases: TGTGCCAGCAGTTTTTCCAGGGGGCCCGGCTACGAGCAGTACTTC. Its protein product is CASSFSRGPGYEQYF.